This is a list of T cell receptor beta chains from one sample in a study of OX40 agonist ivuxolimab in advanced cancers. Generated by immunoSEQ multiplex PCR, the TCRdb table keeps only in-frame clones and is missing some. This sample has some 130,000 clones; roughly nine tenths occur once, and the top ten carry 1.1%. This specimen was CD4+ or CD8+ T cells sorted from blood, taken in a trial of the OX40 agonist ivuxolimab. Every receptor here comes from an adult with an advanced solid tumor such as melanoma, head and neck, liver or kidney cancer. CDR3s include the opening cysteine and the closing phenylalanine or tryptophan. D genes are given only for firm matches. Part of the rows lack a size; the others show once, few, many or a class for expanded clones.

J gene: TRBJ2-7; V gene: TRBV27; D gene: TRBD2; clone size: NA; CDR3 DNA: TGTGCCAGCAGTAGGGGAGGGAGGCCCTCCGCCTACGAGCAGTACTTC; CDR3 protein: CASSRGGRPSAYEQYF
J gene: TRBJ2-1; V gene: TRBV9; D gene: NA; clone size: NA; CDR3 DNA: TGTGCCAGCAGCGAAGTAAGCGCGGAGGCTGAGCAGTTCTTC; CDR3 protein: CASSEVSAEAEQFF
J gene: TRBJ2-7; V gene: TRBV18; D gene: NA; clone size: NA; CDR3 DNA: TGTGCCAGCTCAGGAAGTTTCTCCTACGAGCAGTACTTC; CDR3 protein: CASSGSFSYEQYF
J gene: TRBJ1-1; V gene: TRBV15; D gene: NA; clone size: NA; CDR3 DNA: TGTGCCTCAAGAGCAGCTAGGGAATCCACTGAAGCTTTCTTT; CDR3 protein: CASRAARESTEAFF
J gene: TRBJ1-6; V gene: TRBV7-2; D gene: NA; clone size: NA; CDR3 DNA: TGTGCCAGCAGCTTAGGGAGCCAGAATAATTCACCCCTCCACTTT; CDR3 protein: CASSLGSQNNSPLHF
J gene: TRBJ2-1; V gene: TRBV18; D gene: TRBD2; clone size: NA; CDR3 DNA: TGTGCCAGCTCACCCCCGACGGGACTAGCGGGCAATGAGCAGTTCTTC; CDR3 protein: CASSPPTGLAGNEQFF
J gene: TRBJ1-5; V gene: TRBV19; D gene: NA; clone size: NA; CDR3 DNA: TGTGCCAGTAGTATAGCAGCAGGGAGGTTGGGCCGCAGCAATCAGCCCCAGCATTTT; CDR3 protein: CASSIAAGRLGRSNQPQHF
J gene: TRBJ2-1; V gene: TRBV6-1; D gene: TRBD2; clone size: NA; CDR3 DNA: TGTGCCAGCAGTGAGACTAGCGGCCCCTACAATGAGCAGTTCTTC; CDR3 protein: CASSETSGPYNEQFF
J gene: TRBJ2-7; V gene: TRBV7-3; D gene: TRBD2; clone size: NA; CDR3 DNA: TGTGCCAGCAGCCCCAATAGCGGGGGAATCTACGAGCAGTACTTC; CDR3 protein: CASSPNSGGIYEQYF
J gene: TRBJ1-2; V gene: TRBV5-6; D gene: TRBD1; clone size: once; CDR3 DNA: TGTGCCAGCAGCTTGGTCGGGACAGGGGCCTCCCAAGGGGGCTACACCTTC; CDR3 protein: CASSLVGTGASQGGYTF
J gene: TRBJ2-2; V gene: TRBV18; D gene: TRBD1; clone size: NA; CDR3 DNA: TGTGCCAGCTCGCCCCTGGGGACAGGGCACACCGGGGAGCTGTTTTTT; CDR3 protein: CASSPLGTGHTGELFF
J gene: TRBJ2-2; V gene: TRBV5-1; D gene: NA; clone size: once; CDR3 DNA: TGCGCCAGCAGCTTGACAGAGACGAACACCGGGGAGCTGTTTTTT; CDR3 protein: CASSLTETNTGELFF
J gene: TRBJ2-1; V gene: TRBV28; D gene: NA; clone size: NA; CDR3 DNA: TGTGCCAGCAGTCGACTGACGCTAACAGGGAGGAATGAGCAGTTCTTC; CDR3 protein: CASSRLTLTGRNEQFF
J gene: TRBJ2-7; V gene: TRBV7-7; D gene: NA; clone size: few; CDR3 DNA: TGTGCTAGCAGCTTAGCCTTGGACGGCTCCTACGAGCAGTACTTC; CDR3 protein: CASSLALDGSYEQYF
J gene: TRBJ1-2; V gene: TRBV7-8; D gene: NA; clone size: NA; CDR3 DNA: TGTGCCAGCAGCTTGGGGGCCACAGGGTATGGCTACACCTTC; CDR3 protein: CASSLGATGYGYTF
J gene: TRBJ1-3; V gene: TRBV7-3; D gene: NA; clone size: NA; CDR3 DNA: TGTGCCAGCAGCCGAGGGGATTCTGGAAACACCATATATTTT; CDR3 protein: CASSRGDSGNTIYF
J gene: TRBJ1-2; V gene: TRBV19; D gene: NA; clone size: NA; CDR3 DNA: TGTGCGAGTAGCGAGGGAAAATCCCGGAACTATGGCTACACCTTC; CDR3 protein: CASSEGKSRNYGYTF
J gene: TRBJ1-2; V gene: TRBV2; D gene: NA; clone size: few; CDR3 DNA: TGTGCCAGCAGTGTGGACAGAACTAACTATGGCTACACCTTC; CDR3 protein: CASSVDRTNYGYTF
J gene: TRBJ1-5; V gene: TRBV28; D gene: NA; clone size: NA; CDR3 DNA: TGTGCCAGCAGTTTCAGGCCAGCGCTACAACAGCCCCAGCATTTT; CDR3 protein: CASSFRPALQQPQHF
J gene: TRBJ2-5; V gene: TRBV9; D gene: NA; clone size: NA; CDR3 DNA: TGTGCCAGCAGCGTAGAGTCTCAGGAGAGAGCCCAGTACTTC; CDR3 protein: CASSVESQERAQYF
J gene: TRBJ2-5; V gene: TRBV11-2; D gene: TRBD1; clone size: NA; CDR3 DNA: TGTGCCAGCAGCTTCGTTCCGGACAGGGAAGAGACCCAGTACTTC; CDR3 protein: CASSFVPDREETQYF
J gene: TRBJ2-1; V gene: TRBV6-4; D gene: TRBD2; clone size: NA; CDR3 DNA: TGTGCCAGCAGTGCTAAACTAGCGGGGTACAATGAGCAGTTCTTC; CDR3 protein: CASSAKLAGYNEQFF
J gene: TRBJ1-1; V gene: TRBV7-9; D gene: TRBD1; clone size: NA; CDR3 DNA: TGTGCCAGCAGCAAACAGACAGGGGGCGCCGCTGAAGCTTTCTTT; CDR3 protein: CASSKQTGGAAEAFF
J gene: TRBJ2-7; V gene: TRBV20-1; D gene: NA; clone size: NA; CDR3 DNA: TGCAGTGCTAGTAATGAGAACGAGCAGTACTTC; CDR3 protein: CSASNENEQYF
J gene: TRBJ1-1; V gene: TRBV19; D gene: NA; clone size: NA; CDR3 DNA: TGTGCCAGTAGTATAGTAAGTCCCCCAGGGCCGGCGGACACTGAAGCTTTCTTT; CDR3 protein: CASSIVSPPGPADTEAFF
J gene: TRBJ1-2; V gene: TRBV27; D gene: TRBD1; clone size: NA; CDR3 DNA: TGTGCCAGCAGTCCATGGGACAGGGGGGACACTAACTATGGCTACACCTTC; CDR3 protein: CASSPWDRGDTNYGYTF
J gene: TRBJ1-1; V gene: TRBV27; D gene: TRBD1; clone size: NA; CDR3 DNA: TGTGCCAGCAGAGATCCAGGGGGCGAGACTGAAGCTTTCTTT; CDR3 protein: CASRDPGGETEAFF
J gene: TRBJ1-1; V gene: TRBV18; D gene: NA; clone size: NA; CDR3 DNA: TGTGCCAGCTCAGTAACGGGCCTAATGAACACTGAAGCTTTCTTT; CDR3 protein: CASSVTGLMNTEAFF
J gene: TRBJ2-5; V gene: TRBV28; D gene: TRBD1; clone size: NA; CDR3 DNA: TGTGCCAGCAGTTATCAGGGGGCAAGGGAGACCCAGTACTTC; CDR3 protein: CASSYQGARETQYF
J gene: TRBJ1-4; V gene: TRBV9; D gene: NA; clone size: NA; CDR3 DNA: TGTGCCAGCAGCGTTCGACAGGATAATGAAAAACTGTTTTTT; CDR3 protein: CASSVRQDNEKLFF
J gene: TRBJ2-1; V gene: TRBV4-1; D gene: TRBD1; clone size: NA; CDR3 DNA: TGCGCCAGCAGCCCCACAGGGGGCTATGGGTTCTATGAGCAGTTCTTC; CDR3 protein: CASSPTGGYGFYEQFF
J gene: TRBJ2-7; V gene: TRBV2; D gene: NA; clone size: NA; CDR3 DNA: TGTGCCAGCACCACGGGGAACTACGAGCAGTACTTC; CDR3 protein: CASTTGNYEQYF
J gene: TRBJ2-1; V gene: TRBV5-1; D gene: TRBD2; clone size: NA; CDR3 DNA: TGCGCCAGCAGCCGAGGGACTAGCGGGGGGAGCTCCTACAATGAGCAGTTCTTC; CDR3 protein: CASSRGTSGGSSYNEQFF
J gene: TRBJ2-1; V gene: TRBV7-3; D gene: TRBD2; clone size: NA; CDR3 DNA: TGTGCCAGCAGCTCGGGACTAGCGGGAAGAGTAGAGCAGTTCTTC; CDR3 protein: CASSSGLAGRVEQFF
J gene: TRBJ1-1; V gene: TRBV5-1; D gene: NA; clone size: NA; CDR3 DNA: TGCGCCAGCAGCTTGTCGGGGGGCACTGAAGCTTTCTTT; CDR3 protein: CASSLSGGTEAFF
J gene: TRBJ1-2; V gene: TRBV29-1; D gene: TRBD1; clone size: once; CDR3 DNA: TGCAGCGTTGACCGGGGGGACAGGGATTTTTATGGCTACACCTTC; CDR3 protein: CSVDRGDRDFYGYTF
J gene: TRBJ2-2; V gene: TRBV19; D gene: TRBD2; clone size: NA; CDR3 DNA: TGTGCCAGTAGCGGTTTGACTAGCCTGAACACCGGGGAGCTGTTTTTT; CDR3 protein: CASSGLTSLNTGELFF
J gene: TRBJ2-1; V gene: TRBV2; D gene: NA; clone size: NA; CDR3 DNA: TGTGCCAGCAGTTCAAGGGATAGGACTAAGAATGAGCAGTTCTTC; CDR3 protein: CASSSRDRTKNEQFF
J gene: TRBJ2-2; V gene: TRBV7-2; D gene: NA; clone size: NA; CDR3 DNA: TGTGCCAGCAGCCGGACTTTGAACACCGGGGAGCTGTTTTTT; CDR3 protein: CASSRTLNTGELFF
J gene: TRBJ1-2; V gene: TRBV28; D gene: TRBD1; clone size: NA; CDR3 DNA: TGTGCCAGCAGAAAATACCGGGACAGTAACTATGGCTACACCTTC; CDR3 protein: CASRKYRDSNYGYTF
J gene: TRBJ1-6; V gene: TRBV14; D gene: TRBD1; clone size: NA; CDR3 DNA: TGTGCCAGTAAGGGACAGCTTAATTCACCCCTCCACTTT; CDR3 protein: CASKGQLNSPLHF
J gene: TRBJ2-7; V gene: TRBV10-3; D gene: TRBD2; clone size: NA; CDR3 DNA: TGTGCCATCAGTCCCGCGGGACTAGTATACTACGAGCAGTACTTC; CDR3 protein: CAISPAGLVYYEQYF
J gene: TRBJ1-3; V gene: TRBV28; D gene: NA; clone size: NA; CDR3 DNA: TGTGCCAGCAGTTTGGAAGGAAACACCATATATTTT; CDR3 protein: CASSLEGNTIYF
J gene: TRBJ1-1; V gene: TRBV5-8; D gene: TRBD1; clone size: NA; CDR3 DNA: TGTGCCGGGACGACAGGGGCGAACACTGAAGCTTTCTTT; CDR3 protein: CAGTTGANTEAFF
J gene: TRBJ1-1; V gene: TRBV11-2; D gene: NA; clone size: NA; CDR3 DNA: TGTGCCAGCAGCTTATCACAGGGCAGCACTGAAGCTTTCTTT; CDR3 protein: CASSLSQGSTEAFF
J gene: TRBJ1-5; V gene: TRBV18; D gene: NA; clone size: NA; CDR3 DNA: TGTGCCAGCTCACCGGAACAGGGAATGAATCAGCCCCAGCATTTT; CDR3 protein: CASSPEQGMNQPQHF
J gene: TRBJ1-3; V gene: TRBV7-8; D gene: NA; clone size: NA; CDR3 DNA: TGTGCCAGCAGCCCGTCGGGAGGAAACACCATATATTTT; CDR3 protein: CASSPSGGNTIYF
J gene: TRBJ2-7; V gene: TRBV2; D gene: NA; clone size: NA; CDR3 DNA: TGTGCCAGCAGTGACGGGCGGATCTACGAGCAGTACTTC; CDR3 protein: CASSDGRIYEQYF
J gene: TRBJ2-7; V gene: TRBV6-5; D gene: NA; clone size: once; CDR3 DNA: TGTGCCAGCAGGACTTCCTACGAGCAGTACTTC; CDR3 protein: CASRTSYEQYF
J gene: TRBJ2-7; V gene: TRBV27; D gene: NA; clone size: NA; CDR3 DNA: TGTGCCAGCCTCGGGGCCAATACCTACGAGCAGTACTTC; CDR3 protein: CASLGANTYEQYF
J gene: TRBJ2-7; V gene: TRBV2; D gene: NA; clone size: NA; CDR3 DNA: TGTGCCAGCAGAAGAGACAGAGGCTCCTACGAGCAGTACTTC; CDR3 protein: CASRRDRGSYEQYF
J gene: TRBJ2-2; V gene: TRBV27; D gene: TRBD2; clone size: NA; CDR3 DNA: TGTGCCAGCAGTTTATCTAGGACTAGTAGTTCCGGGGAGCTGTTTTTT; CDR3 protein: CASSLSRTSSSGELFF
J gene: TRBJ1-4; V gene: TRBV30; D gene: NA; clone size: NA; CDR3 DNA: TGTGCCTGGAGCGCCAATGAAAAACTGTTTTTT; CDR3 protein: CAWSANEKLFF
J gene: TRBJ1-5; V gene: TRBV5-1; D gene: TRBD1; clone size: NA; CDR3 DNA: TGCGCCAGCAGCTGGACAGGGGGCCGTTGGCCCCAGCATTTT; CDR3 protein: CASSWTGGRWPQHF
J gene: TRBJ2-7; V gene: TRBV10-1; D gene: TRBD2; clone size: NA; CDR3 DNA: TGCGCCAGCAGTGAGAAGGCCCTTAGCGGGAGGGCCAACTACGAGCAGTACTTC; CDR3 protein: CASSEKALSGRANYEQYF
J gene: TRBJ2-7; V gene: TRBV29-1; D gene: TRBD1; clone size: NA; CDR3 DNA: TGCAGCGGGGGACAGGGGGCATGGGAGCAGTACTTC; CDR3 protein: CSGGQGAWEQYF